A single sample is the source of the 5 T cell receptor beta chains below, sequenced in a study of tumor-infiltrating lymphocytes in oesophageal squamous cell carcinoma. TCRdb called the PCR reads again in MiXCR, with one record for every CDR3 protein. The profile shows about 16,000 distinct CDR3 sequences, less than 55% of them singletons. Sequenced input: normal esophageal tissue next to the tumor. These receptors all come from a female donor with esophageal squamous cell carcinoma.

V gene TRBV6-1 combines with J gene TRBJ2-2; unclear D gene. V lost 1 base, J lost 1 base, and 7 bases lay in between. Germline V CDR1 and CDR2: MNHNS, SASEGT. This CDR3 has 15 amino acids. The CDR3 DNA reads as TGTGCCAGCAGTGAAGTGGGCCAGAACACCGGGGAGCTGTTTTTT. It encodes CASSEVGQNTGELFF.

In regard to this clonotype: The junction departs from the called germline gene at one end, perhaps through a read error. The chain joins TRBV27 to TRBJ1-1, with D possibly matching TRBD1 (5 bases). The CDR3 length is 14 residues. Germline V lookup: CDR1 MNHEY, CDR2 SMNVEV (reference sequence). The CDR3 reads CASSLAQAGRELYF. Written as DNA, the CDR3 is TGTGCCAGCAGTTTAGCACAGGCCGGCCGGGAGCTGTATTTT.

A few counts support this clonotype. The genes are TRBV7-2 and TRBJ2-3, with D perhaps matching TRBD1 or TRBD2 (5 bases each). The V gene lost 3 bases and the J gene lost 4 bases, with 8 bases spanning the gap. CDR1 SGHTA and CDR2 FQGNSA come from the germline V gene. This CDR3 has 13 residues. CDR3 nucleotides: TGTGCCAGCAGCTTGGGGACGGCAGATACGCAGTATTTT. This encodes CASSLGTADTQYF.

The chain uses TRBV6-1 and TRBJ2-7, with D maybe TRBD2 (5 bases). Trimming took off 4 bases at V and 0 bases at J, with 10 bases between the two ends. Germline V gene sequence: CDR1 MNHNS, CDR2 SASEGT. The CDR3 covers 14 residues. The CDR3, as DNA: TGTGCCAGCAGTGCTGGCGGGTACTCCTACGAGCAGTACTTC. This encodes CASSAGGYSYEQYF.

The J gene is TRBJ2-5, the V gene TRBV6-2 or TRBV6-3, with 7 bases lining up with TRBD1. The CDR3 has 15 residues. The germline gives CDR1 MNHEY, CDR2 SVGEGT. V shed 4 bases and J 1 base; nucleotides not matched to a gene: 6. Written as DNA, the CDR3 is TGTGCCAGCAGTTTAGCTCGGGACAGCCAAGAGACCCAGTACTTC. Translation gives CASSLARDSQETQYF.